The rows below give T cell receptor beta chains drawn from one sample of a study of identical twins. TCRdb ran MiXCR on the 5' RACE reads and lists one entry per CDR3 protein. The data contain more than 1.5 million distinct CDR3 sequences, about 32% of them singletons. Sequenced sample: cord blood. The receptors derive from a newborn girl in good health. The CDR3 runs from the conserved cysteine through the conserved F or W. A D gene is named only where the DNA matches it firmly. For some rows the clone size is stated as once, few or many, or as a class when expanded; others skip it.

D	J	size	V	CDR3	DNA
.	TRBJ2-4	.	TRBV7-2	CASSLRLEGIREQYF	TGTGCCAGCAGCCTCCGACTAGAGGGGATTAGGGAGCAGTACTTC
.	TRBJ1-6	.	TRBV3-1	CASSQDNSYNSPPHF	TGTGCCAGCAGCCAAGACAACTCCTATAATTCACCCCCCCACTTT
.	TRBJ1-1	.	TRBV12-3/TRBV12-4	CASSLNGGAWTEAFF	TGTGCCAGCAGTTTAAACGGGGGGGCATGGACTGAAGCTTTCTTT
TRBD2	TRBJ2-7	.	TRBV2	CASTTSNNEQYF	TGTGCCAGCACGACTAGCAACAATGAGCAGTACTTC
.	TRBJ1-1	.	TRBV5-5	CASSFSHQNTDAFF	TGTGCCAGCAGCTTCAGTCACCAGAACACTGATGCTTTCTTT
.	TRBJ2-1	.	TRBV10-3	CAISGRGGRSYNEQFF	TGTGCCATCAGTGGGAGGGGTGGGCGCTCCTACAATGAGCAGTTCTTC
.	TRBJ1-1	.	TRBV12-3/TRBV12-4	CASSPTLTGSNTEAFF	TGTGCCAGCAGTCCTACCCTGACGGGCTCGAACACTGAAGCTTTCTTT
TRBD2	TRBJ2-1	.	TRBV11-2	CASSLLTSGIYNEQFF	TGTGCCAGCAGCTTATTGACTAGCGGAATCTACAATGAGCAGTTCTTC
.	TRBJ2-1	few	TRBV18	CASSPYTPSSSYNEQFF	TGTGCCAGCTCACCCTACACCCCGTCTAGCTCCTACAATGAGCAGTTCTTC
.	TRBJ2-2	.	TRBV12-3/TRBV12-4	CANNRVNTGELFF	TGTGCCAACAACAGGGTTAACACCGGGGAGCTGTTTTTT
.	TRBJ2-3	few	TRBV7-9	CASSLADASVTTDTQYF	TGTGCCAGCAGCTTGGCGGACGCATCCGTCACCACAGATACGCAGTATTTT